Below, 27 T cell receptor beta chains from the same sample are listed, as sequenced in a study of cytomegalovirus exposure and HLA in healthy donors. A multiplex PCR was run with 60 Vbeta primers and 13 Jbeta primers. This table comes from immunoSEQ multiplex PCR, and its TCRdb copy is limited to in-frame clones, with some not included. The table includes over 200,000 clones, roughly 90% detected once. Sequences were obtained from PBMCs. All receptors derive from a woman aged 18-29 years in good health and CMV-seronegative.

The chain joins TRBV9 to TRBJ2-2; possibly TRBD1 for D (6 bases). CDR1 and CDR2 (germline): SGDLS, YYNGEE. Trimming removed 0 bases from V and 3 bases from J, with 9 bases in between. The CDR3 loop spans 15 amino acids. DNA of the CDR3: TGTGCCAGCAGCGTAGGGACAGCCTACACCGGGGAGCTGTTTTTT. Its translation: CASSVGTAYTGELFF.

This chain uses TRBV2 with TRBJ2-5, with D possibly TRBD1 on 8 matching bases. Trimming cost V 6 bases and J 5 bases, with 19 bases left between them. The CDR3 has 15 residues. Germline values: CDR1 SNHLY, CDR2 FYNNEI. The CDR3 loop reads CASRGGDRTWETQYF. The CDR3 region has the DNA TGTGCCAGCAGGGGGGGGGACAGGACATGGGAGACCCAGTACTTC.

The chain uses TRBV6-5 and TRBJ1-5; D call uncertain. The germline gives CDR1 MNHEY, CDR2 SVGAGI. Trimming removed 0 bases from V and 7 bases from J, with 10 bases in between. This CDR3 is 14 amino acids long. This chain's CDR3 is CASSYSVQVQPQHF. The CDR3 bases are TGTGCCAGCAGTTACTCTGTTCAGGTACAGCCCCAGCATTTT.

The chain couples TRBV4-1 to TRBJ1-2, with 11 bases aligning to TRBD1. CDR1 MGHRA and CDR2 YSYEKL come from the germline V gene. There are 18 residues in the CDR3. Germline trimming cut 0 bases from V and 8 bases from J; bases unmatched to any gene: 14. The CDR3 sequence: CASSQESRRDRGTLGYTF. CDR3 DNA: TGCGCCAGCAGCCAAGAGTCTCGTAGGGACAGGGGGACACTCGGCTACACCTTC.

This rearrangement joins TRBV5-6 to TRBJ1-5, with 7 bases lining up with TRBD1. The CDR3 extends over 16 amino acids. Germline CDR1 and CDR2: SGHDT and YYEEEE. V lost 3 bases and J lost 5; bases outside the gene matches: 11. The CDR3 loop is CASSSFQGGRDQPQHF. For the CDR3, the DNA is TGTGCCAGCAGCTCATTTCAGGGGGGAAGGGATCAGCCCCAGCATTTT.

The chain joins TRBV27 to TRBJ2-3, with 7 bases lining up with TRBD2. The CDR3 has 15 amino acids. Trimming at V came to 5 bases and at J to 3 bases, leaving 8 bases not matched to a gene. CDR1 MNHEY and CDR2 SMNVEV come from the germline V gene (reference sequence). DNA of the CDR3: TGTGCCAGCAGTACTCGAGCGGGGAGGACAGATACGCAGTATTTT. Its translation: CASSTRAGRTDTQYF.

The chain is built from TRBV6-1 and TRBJ1-6; possible D gene TRBD1, 5 bases. This CDR3 has 14 amino acids. Germline V gives CDR1 MNHNS, CDR2 SASEGT. Trimming removed 5 bases from V and 18 bases from J, with 23 bases in between. CDR3: CASSRGLRGSWDHF. The DNA of the CDR3 is TGTGCCAGCAGTAGGGGCCTTAGGGGTTCTTGGGACCACTTT.

This chain joins TRBV7-9 and TRBJ1-1, with 7 nucleotides matching TRBD1. V shed 5 bases, J shed 0 bases, and the junction held 9 bases outside the gene matches. Per germline, CDR1 SEHNR and CDR2 FQNEAQ (reference sequence). The CDR3 sequence is 16 residues long. The DNA of the CDR3 is TGTGCCAGCAGCCGAGGGACAGATTTTTTGAACACTGAAGCTTTCTTT. Translated, it gives CASSRGTDFLNTEAFF.

This rearrangement joins TRBV6-5 to TRBJ1-5; D call uncertain. With 0 bases removed from V and 7 bases from J, the gap between germline ends came to 7 bases. The CDR3 sequence is 13 residues long. Germline V CDR1 and CDR2: MNHEY, SVGAGI. DNA for the CDR3: TGTGCCAGCAGTTACTCGAACCGGCAGCCCCAGCATTTT. This gives the protein CASSYSNRQPQHF.

The V call is TRBV6-5, the J call TRBJ1-2, with a possible D match to TRBD1 (6 bases). Germline lookup yields CDR1 MNHEY and CDR2 SVGAGI. Trimming removed 6 bases from V and 12 bases from J, with 23 bases in between. The CDR3 contains 14 residues. The CDR3 DNA reads TGTGCCAGCAGGCTCTCTGGACAGCGGATGGGAAACACCTTC. This translates into CASRLSGQRMGNTF.

The chain is built from TRBV27 and TRBJ2-2; 7 bases match TRBD2. The CDR3 sequence is 18 residues long. Germline trimming cut 3 bases from V and 2 bases from J; bases unmatched to any gene: 12. CDR1 and CDR2 from the germline V gene are MNHEY and SMNVEV (reference sequence). The CDR3 DNA follows: TGTGCCAGCAGTTTCCGAAAGTGGCGGGGGATAAACACCGGGGAGCTGTTTTTT. Residues: CASSFRKWRGINTGELFF.

With respect to this clone: Compared with germline, one end of the junction differs, possibly owing to a read error. The rearrangement links TRBV9 to TRBJ1-2; the D is unclear. The CDR3 consists of 14 residues. The germline V gene encodes CDR1 SGDLS and CDR2 YYNGEE. The CDR3 sequence is CASSVVPGNYVYTF. CDR3 bases: TGTGCCAGCAGCGTAGTTCCGGGGAACTATGTCTACACCTTC.

The chain uses TRBV14 and TRBJ2-3; D unclear. This CDR3 region has 15 residues. Germline V CDR1 and CDR2: SGHDN, FVKESK. V was pared by 1 base and J by 1 base, with 9 bases between. CDR3 nucleotide sequence: TGTGCCAGCAGCCAAGGCGGCTACCGCACAGATACGCAGTATTTT. Amino acids: CASSQGGYRTDTQYF.

The rearrangement joins TRBV29-1 to TRBJ2-7, with TRBD2 matching over 7 bases. The V and J ends lost 7 bases and 1 base, in that order; junction bases with no gene match: 4. The germline CDR1 and CDR2 sequences are SQVTM and ANQGSEA. The CDR3 consists of 12 residues. As DNA, the CDR3 is TGCAGCGCCGGGACTACTTCCTACGAGCAGTACTTC. Protein sequence: CSAGTTSYEQYF.

The chain uses TRBV2 and TRBJ2-2, with D maybe TRBD1 (8 bases). V shed 6 bases and J shed 1 base, with 12 bases lying between them. The V gene's germline CDR1 is SNHLY and CDR2 FYNNEI. This CDR3 comprises 15 residues. This chain's CDR3 is CASRQGGRNTGELFF. The CDR3 DNA follows: TGTGCCAGCAGACAGGGGGGGAGGAACACCGGGGAGCTGTTTTTT. The whole variable domain, filled in from reference TRBV2 and TRBJ2-2, reads EPEVTQTPSHQVTQMGQEVILRCVPISNHLYFYWYRQILGQKVEFLVSFYNNEISEKSEIFDDQFSVERPDGSNFTLKIRSTKLEDSAMYFCASRQGGRNTGELFFGEGSRLTVL.

The chain is built from TRBV30 and TRBJ1-3; tentative D call: TRBD1 (5 bases). This CDR3 is built from 17 residues. Per germline, CDR1 GTSNPN and CDR2 SVGIG (reference sequence). V was clipped by 2 bases and J by 0 bases, with 17 bases between them. DNA of the CDR3: TGTGCCTGGAGTATCGAGAGGACAACCCACTCTGGAAACACCATATATTTT. Translating gives CAWSIERTTHSGNTIYF.

This chain uses TRBV25-1 with TRBJ1-2, with 11 positions matching TRBD1. The CDR3 runs to 17 residues. Germline V gene lookup returns CDR1 MGHDK and CDR2 SYGVNS. V lost 5 bases, J lost 1 base, and 9 bases stayed unmatched. The CDR3 loop is CASSTVKGQGVNYGYTF. Written as DNA, the CDR3 is TGTGCCAGCAGTACAGTAAAGGGACAGGGGGTTAACTATGGCTACACCTTC.

This rearrangement joins TRBV11-3 to TRBJ2-1, with 12 bases fitting TRBD2. With V trimmed by 5 bases and J by 6 bases, 5 bases remained unmatched. The length of the CDR3 is 15 residues. The germline CDR1 and CDR2 sequences are SGHNT and YENEEA. The CDR3 is CASSTRTSGTNEQFF. The CDR3 DNA reads as TGTGCCAGCAGCACCCGGACTAGCGGGACCAATGAGCAGTTCTTC.

The CDR3 reads CASSLGTFPGVNTEAFF. The DNA for the CDR3 is TGTGCCAGCAGCTTAGGGACATTCCCTGGGGTGAACACTGAAGCTTTCTTT. This chain uses TRBV11-2 with TRBJ1-1, with TRBD1 as a possible D gene (5 bases). Trimming took off 1 base at V and 0 bases at J, with 15 bases between the two ends. CDR1 and CDR2 (germline): SGHAT, FQNNGV. The CDR3 is 17 residues long.

This chain joins TRBV4-3 and TRBJ2-3; TRBD2 agrees at 9 bases. Germline-derived CDR1 and CDR2 are LGHNA and YSLEER. The CDR3 extends over 16 amino acids. Losses at the gene ends were 4 bases for V and 4 bases for J; bases not matched to a gene: 9. Here the CDR3 DNA reads TGCGCCAGCAGCCCCTATGAGCGGGGGGCCTCAGATACGCAGTATTTT. This gives the protein CASSPYERGASDTQYF.

This chain links TRBV15 with TRBJ2-5, with TRBD2 matching 7 bases. Germline V gene sequence: CDR1 LNHNV, CDR2 YYDKDF (reference sequence). The CDR3 has 17 amino acids. The trim removed 5 bases at V and 2 bases at J, leaving 14 bases unmatched. CDR3: CATSGGGGNPQQETQYF. The CDR3 DNA reads TGTGCCACCAGCGGGGGGGGTGGGAACCCCCAACAAGAGACCCAGTACTTC.

This chain's CDR3 is CASSVLAGGRNEQFF. CDR3 nucleotides: TGCGCCAGCAGTGTCTTAGCGGGGGGGCGAAATGAGCAGTTCTTC. This rearrangement joins TRBV10-1 to TRBJ2-1, with TRBD2 matching over 11 bases. Trimming at V came to 4 bases and at J to 7 bases, leaving 6 bases not matched to a gene. CDR3 size: 15 residues. The germline V gene has CDR1 WNHNN and CDR2 SYGVQD (reference sequence).

V is TRBV27 and J is TRBJ1-1, with 8 bases matching TRBD1. The CDR3 is 15 amino acids. Germline V CDR1 and CDR2: MNHEY, SMNVEV (reference sequence). J gave up 1 base and V 4 bases, and 5 bases lay outside the gene matches. CDR3 nucleotides: TGTGCCAGCAGTTACTCCGGGACAGGGAACACTGAAGCTTTCTTT. Its protein is CASSYSGTGNTEAFF.

The chain has TRBV6-5 and TRBJ1-6, with 8 bases identical to TRBD1. V lost 5 bases and J lost 9; bases outside the gene matches: 6. CDR3 length: 14 amino acids. Germline values: CDR1 MNHEY, CDR2 SVGAGI. The CDR3 reads CASSRTGLGSPLHF. Here the CDR3 DNA reads TGTGCCAGCAGTCGGACAGGGTTGGGTTCACCCCTCCACTTT.

The genes are TRBV27 and TRBJ2-7; 10 nucleotides match TRBD1. CDR3 size: 16 residues. Germline-derived CDR1 and CDR2 are MNHEY and SMNVEV (reference sequence). The V segment lost 5 bases and the J segment 2 bases; nucleotides outside the gene matches: 9. This CDR3 is CASSPYGDRGTYEQYF. The CDR3 DNA reads as TGTGCCAGCAGTCCCTACGGGGACAGGGGTACCTACGAGCAGTACTTC.

The chain links TRBV9 to TRBJ2-5; 10 positions agree with TRBD1. The CDR3 runs to 15 residues. The V segment lost 0 bases and the J segment 4 bases; nucleotides outside the gene matches: 3. Germline CDR1 is SGDLS and CDR2 is YYNGEE. This chain's CDR3 is CASSVGGQGIETQYF. The CDR3 DNA sequence: TGTGCCAGCAGCGTAGGGGGACAGGGGATAGAGACCCAGTACTTC.

This rearrangement joins TRBV9 to TRBJ2-2; D might be TRBD1 (6 bases). CDR1 SGDLS and CDR2 YYNGEE come from the germline V gene. Trimming removed 6 bases from V and 13 bases from J, with 22 bases in between. This CDR3 is 14 amino acids long. CDR3 in DNA: TGTGCCAGCACCGGACTGTTGTGGGGACAAGTGCTGTTTTTT. It is translated as CASTGLLWGQVLFF.